These 29 T cell receptor beta chains originate from one sample sequenced in a study of blood T cells in healthy people across ages. A second PCR, run for roughly 7 to 12 cycles, used a sample-barcoded 5' primer plus a J-beta primer mix. TCRdb called the 5' RACE reads again in MiXCR, with one record for every CDR3 protein. Of 1.6 million or so distinct CDR3 sequences listed, 30% to 35% are singletons. The sequencing sample was made of blood. These receptors were obtained from a woman in her twenties or thirties in good health.

This chain uses TRBV7-8 with TRBJ1-1, with D possibly TRBD1 on 5 matching bases. Trimming pared 10 bases from V and 5 bases from J, leaving 20 bases between. The CDR3 runs 14 residues. Per the germline V gene, CDR1 is SGHVS and CDR2 is FQNEAQ. The CDR3 reads CATGGVKGTTEAFF. The CDR3 DNA sequence: TGTGCCACCGGCGGGGTGAAGGGGACGACTGAAGCTTTCTTT.

In its sample, this clonotype was seen a few times. The chain's CDR3 is CSASRGHLNTEAFF. Written as DNA, the CDR3 is TGCAGTGCTAGTCGGGGACATCTGAACACTGAAGCTTTCTTT. This sequence joins TRBV20-1 and TRBJ1-1; D is perhaps TRBD1 (6 bases). CDR1 and CDR2 (germline): DFQATT, SNEGSKA (reference sequence). This CDR3 is built from 14 residues. V was pared by 3 bases and J by 0 bases, with 11 bases between.

The chain combines TRBV20-1 with TRBJ1-1; D is ambiguous. Between the trimmed V and J ends, which lost 3 bases and 0 bases, there was a span of 17 bases. The germline V gene encodes CDR1 DFQATT and CDR2 SNEGSKA (reference sequence). The CDR3 sequence is 16 residues long. CDR3 loop: CSASEWAADMNTEAFF. As DNA, the CDR3 is TGCAGTGCTAGTGAATGGGCAGCTGATATGAACACTGAAGCTTTCTTT.

The chain recombines TRBV5-1 with TRBJ2-7; possibly TRBD1 or TRBD2 for D (6 bases each). This CDR3 is 16 amino acids long. Germline values: CDR1 SGHRS, CDR2 YFSETQ. V was shortened by 4 bases and J by 5 bases, with 22 bases between the two germline ends. The CDR3 region has the DNA TGCGCCAGCAGCCCGGAGGGACACCAAATATCCCACGAGCAGTACTTC. Its protein product is CASSPEGHQISHEQYF. Using reference TRBV5-1 and TRBJ2-7 for the parts outside the CDR3, the full variable domain is KAGVTQTPRYLIKTRGQQVTLSCSPISGHRSVSWYQQTPGQGLQFLFEYFSETQRNKGNFPGRFSGRQFSNSRSEMNVSTLELGDSALYLCASSPEGHQISHEQYFGPGTRLTVT.

This rearrangement joins TRBV7-8 to TRBJ2-7; perhaps TRBD2 as D (6 bases). The CDR3 covers 16 residues. Germline loops: CDR1 SGHVS, CDR2 FQNEAQ. V was shortened by 6 bases and J by 0 bases, with 18 bases between the two germline ends. CDR3 region: CASRLAGTGSSYEQYF. CDR3 DNA sequence: TGTGCCAGCAGACTAGCAGGGACTGGGAGCTCCTACGAGCAGTACTTC.

The CDR3 sequence is CASSSLANNPLHTQYF. The DNA for the CDR3 is TGTGCCAGCAGTTCTCTAGCGAACAATCCACTTCATACGCAGTATTTT. The V gene is TRBV28, the J gene TRBJ2-3; TRBD2 is a possible D gene (6 bases). Germline assignment: CDR1 MDHEN and CDR2 SYDVKM. Trimming removed 4 bases from V and 7 bases from J, with 21 bases in between. The CDR3 runs to 16 residues.

This clonotype was observed a few times. The chain couples TRBV6-1 to TRBJ1-2; the match to TRBD1 covers 7 bases. The CDR3 runs to 16 residues. Germline V gene sequence: CDR1 MNHNS, CDR2 SASEGT. The junction had 14 bases not matched to a gene; V was cut back by 8 bases and J by 2 bases. CDR3 DNA: TGTGCCAGCGGCGGATGGGTCCGACAGGGAAACTATGGCTACACCTTC. This encodes CASGGWVRQGNYGYTF.

This clonotype has ten or more counts. The V call is TRBV12-3 or TRBV12-4, the J call TRBJ2-3; 16 positions agree with TRBD2. V was pared by 4 bases and J by 4 bases, with 5 bases of the junction left unmatched. The CDR3 has 17 residues. The CDR3 DNA sequence: TGTGCCAGCAGTTCCGGGACTAGCGGGGGGGCGTCAGATACGCAGTATTTT. Translation gives CASSSGTSGGASDTQYF.

V usage is TRBV5-6 and J usage is TRBJ1-1, with D perhaps matching TRBD1 (6 bases). The ends were cut back, 4 bases at V and 6 bases at J, with 16 bases in the middle. The CDR3 length is 14 residues. Germline assignment: CDR1 SGHDT and CDR2 YYEEEE. CDR3 sequence (DNA): TGTGCCAGCAGCCAAGGGTCGGGGGCCGCTGAAGCTTTCTTT. Translating it yields CASSQGSGAAEAFF.

The CDR3 sequence: CASSLDQGRINQPQHF. The DNA of the CDR3 is TGTGCCAGCAGCCTAGATCAGGGACGGATCAATCAGCCCCAGCATTTT. The chain carries TRBV4-2 and TRBJ1-5, with D perhaps TRBD1 (5 bases). CDR1 and CDR2 (germline): LGHNA, YNFKEQ. The V end lost 4 bases, the J end lost 3 bases, and 16 bases lay between the germline ends. CDR3 length: 16 residues.

The CDR3 sequence: CASSQREDTDTQYF. The CDR3, as DNA: TGCGCCAGCAGCCAAAGGGAGGACACAGATACGCAGTATTTT. The rearrangement links TRBV4-1 to TRBJ2-3; D is possibly TRBD2 (6 bases). The germline V gene encodes CDR1 MGHRA and CDR2 YSYEKL. Trimming left V 2 bases short and J 2 bases short, with 8 bases between. CDR3 length: 14 amino acids.

Remarks on this clonotype: Since a much larger clone is just one base distant, this may be a read error. CDR3 sequence: CAGSQVGQEQYYGYTF. The CDR3 region has the DNA TGCGCCGGCAGCCAAGTGGGGCAGGAGCAATACTATGGCTACACCTTC. V and J are TRBV4-1 and TRBJ1-2; TRBD1 might be the D (5 bases). Germline CDR1 is MGHRA and CDR2 is YSYEKL. The CDR3 consists of 16 residues.

This chain connects TRBV20-1 to TRBJ2-7; 11 bases are a match to TRBD2. V was clipped by 5 bases and J by 1 base; unmatched bases: 16. The V gene's germline CDR1 is DFQATT and CDR2 SNEGSKA (reference sequence). This CDR3 region has 18 residues. The CDR3 loop is CSAYPGVAGGRVSYEQYF. CDR3 nucleotide sequence: TGCAGTGCTTACCCCGGGGTAGCGGGAGGGCGTGTATCCTACGAGCAGTACTTC.

This clonotype was detected ten times or more. The rearrangement links TRBV29-1 to TRBJ2-3, with TRBD1 as a possible D gene (5 bases). The CDR3 loop spans 13 amino acids. Germline loops: CDR1 SQVTM, CDR2 ANQGSEA. V was cut by 3 bases and J by 1 base, with 8 bases left in between. CDR3: CSVDRVGTDTQYF. The CDR3 DNA reads TGCAGCGTTGACAGGGTCGGCACAGATACGCAGTATTTT.

Concerning this clonotype: An end of the junction differs from the germline gene, which may be a read error. The genes are TRBV29-1 and TRBJ1-1; maybe TRBD1 (5 bases). The CDR3 is made up of 11 amino acids. Germline-derived CDR1 and CDR2 are SQVTM and ANQGSEA. The CDR3 nucleotides are TGCATCGTTGGGACCGAAACTGAAGCTTTCTTT. It is translated as CIVGTETEAFF.

V is TRBV28 and J is TRBJ2-7, with a tentative D call TRBD2 (6 bases). The CDR3 runs to 14 residues. The V gene lost 6 bases and the J gene lost 5 bases, with 17 bases spanning the gap. Germline V lookup: CDR1 MDHEN, CDR2 SYDVKM. CDR3: CASRIGGIRNEQYF. The CDR3 region has the DNA TGTGCCAGCAGAATTGGGGGGATCAGAAACGAGCAGTACTTC.

The genes are TRBV25-1 and TRBJ2-5; 7 bases line up with TRBD2. V shed 1 base, J shed 3 bases, and the junction held 5 bases outside the gene matches. Germline CDR1 and CDR2: MGHDK and SYGVNS. This CDR3 contains 15 residues. CDR3 region: CASSESPAGKETQYF. For the CDR3, the DNA is TGTGCCAGCAGTGAATCTCCAGCGGGGAAAGAGACCCAGTACTTC. The whole variable domain, filled in from reference TRBV25-1 and TRBJ2-5, reads EADIYQTPRYLVIGTGKKITLECSQTMGHDKMYWYQQDPGMELHLIHYSYGVNSTEKGDLSSESTVSRIRTEHFPLTLESARPSHTSQYLCASSESPAGKETQYFGPGTRLLVL.

The gene calls are TRBV2 and TRBJ2-3, with 7 bases lining up with TRBD2. Trimming took 5 bases from V and 5 from J; bases not matched to a gene: 13. CDR3 length: 16 residues. CDR1 SNHLY and CDR2 FYNNEI come from the germline V gene. Written as DNA, the CDR3 is TGTGCCAGCAGTTCTGGGCGCGCGGGAGCGGTAGATACGCAGTATTTT. Translating it yields CASSSGRAGAVDTQYF. Looking up the rest from reference TRBV2 and TRBJ2-3 gives the full variable domain: EPEVTQTPSHQVTQMGQEVILRCVPISNHLYFYWYRQILGQKVEFLVSFYNNEISEKSEIFDDQFSVERPDGSNFTLKIRSTKLEDSAMYFCASSSGRAGAVDTQYFGPGTRLTVL.

V usage is TRBV6-1 and J usage is TRBJ2-1, with 14 bases that match TRBD2. The germline V gene encodes CDR1 MNHNS and CDR2 SASEGT. CDR3 length: 15 amino acids. The junction had 11 bases not matched to a gene; V was cut back by 11 bases and J by 8 bases. CDR3 sequence: CAGYGGTSGSYEQFF. The CDR3 coding sequence is TGTGCCGGCTACGGGGGGACTAGCGGGAGCTATGAGCAGTTCTTC.

The rearrangement uses TRBV7-3 and TRBJ2-5; TRBD2 matches 7 bases. J was trimmed by 2 bases and V by 0 bases; bases with no gene match: 3. CDR3 size: 15 residues. Germline CDR1 reads SGHTA; CDR2 reads FQGTGA. The CDR3 DNA sequence: TGTGCCAGCAGCTTAACCCCTAGCGGACAAGAGACCCAGTACTTC. Residues: CASSLTPSGQETQYF. Based on the CDR3 plus reference TRBV7-3 and TRBJ2-5, the full variable domain is GAGVSQTPSNKVTEKGKYVELRCDPISGHTALYWYRQSLGQGPEFLIYFQGTGAADDSGLPNDRFFAVRPEGSVSTLKIQRTERGDSAVYLCASSLTPSGQETQYFGPGTRLLVL.

V usage is TRBV7-2 and J usage is TRBJ1-5, with 7 bases fitting TRBD1. Germline CDR1 is SGHTA and CDR2 is FQGNSA. V trimming: 1 base; J trimming: 0 bases; junction bases outside the gene matches: 3. The CDR3 covers 16 residues. For the CDR3, the DNA is TGTGCCAGCAGCTTAGTCCAGGGGGATAGCAATCAGCCCCAGCATTTT. Its protein is CASSLVQGDSNQPQHF.

Remarks on this clonotype: A read error may produce the germline difference seen at one junction end. The chain links TRBV18 to TRBJ2-3; the match to TRBD1 covers 8 bases. The CDR3 runs 16 residues. Germline assignment: CDR1 KGHSH and CDR2 LQKENI. CDR3 nucleotides: TGTGCCAGCTCATCAAACCAGGCAGGGGGCGCAGATACGCAGTGTTTT. Its protein is CASSSNQAGGADTQCF.

The chain recombines TRBV6-2 or TRBV6-3 with TRBJ2-5; 13 nucleotides match TRBD2. The germline gives CDR1 MNHEY, CDR2 SVGEGT. CDR3 length: 16 residues. Trimming cost V 5 bases and J 4 bases; bases outside gene matches: 7. For the CDR3, the DNA is TGTGCCAGCAGTGTGACTAGCGGGGGGTTACGAGAGACCCAGTACTTC. Protein product: CASSVTSGGLRETQYF.

The rearrangement joins TRBV7-9 to TRBJ2-7; D is unclear. Trimming took off 1 base at V and 3 bases at J, with 10 bases between the two ends. Germline loops: CDR1 SEHNR, CDR2 FQNEAQ (reference sequence). This CDR3 has 14 amino acids. The CDR3 region has the DNA TGTGCCAGCAGCTTAGGGAAGGGCGTCTACGAGCAGTACTTC. It is translated as CASSLGKGVYEQYF.

The J gene is TRBJ1-6, the V gene TRBV5-1; 12 bases match TRBD1. The germline V gene encodes CDR1 SGHRS and CDR2 YFSETQ. The CDR3 runs 16 residues. The V and J ends lost 4 bases and 10 bases, in that order; junction bases with no gene match: 9. In DNA form, the CDR3 reads TGCGCCAGCAGCACCTCCGGGACAGGGGGCTACTCACCCCTCCACTTT. Amino acid sequence: CASSTSGTGGYSPLHF. The full variable domain, rest sourced from reference TRBV5-1 and TRBJ1-6, is KAGVTQTPRYLIKTRGQQVTLSCSPISGHRSVSWYQQTPGQGLQFLFEYFSETQRNKGNFPGRFSGRQFSNSRSEMNVSTLELGDSALYLCASSTSGTGGYSPLHFGNGTRLTVT.

J is TRBJ2-7 and V is TRBV4-1; 10 bases fit TRBD2. From germline, CDR1 is MGHRA and CDR2 YSYEKL. CDR3 length: 14 amino acids. With V trimmed by 6 bases and J by 6 bases, 8 bases remained unmatched. CDR3 region: CASRRTSGGCEQYF. The CDR3 DNA is TGCGCCAGCAGACGGACTAGCGGAGGCTGCGAGCAGTACTTC.

The CDR3 protein is CASSQAYSALAYEQYF. Here the CDR3 DNA reads TGCGCCAGCAGCCAAGCGTACAGCGCCCTCGCCTACGAGCAGTACTTC. The V gene is TRBV4-1, the J gene TRBJ2-7, with no clear D. CDR1 and CDR2 (germline): MGHRA, YSYEKL. There are 16 residues in the CDR3. Deletions cut 1 base from V and 2 bases from J, with 15 bases between.

This clonotype was detected only a few times. The rearrangement uses TRBV9 and TRBJ2-1, with TRBD1 matching over 9 bases. The CDR3 length is 17 residues. Germline CDR1 SGDLS, CDR2 YYNGEE. V lost 4 bases to trimming and J lost 1 base; unmatched junction nucleotides: 9. This chain's CDR3 is CASSRLGDRASYNEQFF. CDR3 bases: TGTGCCAGCAGCCGCCTCGGGGACAGGGCTTCCTACAATGAGCAGTTCTTC.

This clonotype was detected only a few times. As DNA, the CDR3 is TGTGCCAGCAGGCTACACTCTGGGACAGGGGTCAACGAGCAGTACTTC. As protein: CASRLHSGTGVNEQYF. The chain couples TRBV7-8 to TRBJ2-5, with 10 bases lining up with TRBD1. The DNA end favors TRBJ2-7, so the J call may be wrong. Germline V gives CDR1 SGHVS, CDR2 FQNEAQ. This CDR3 has 16 residues.